This is a list of T cell receptor beta chains from one sample in a study of cytomegalovirus exposure and HLA in healthy donors. Profiled with immunoSEQ multiplex PCR; TCRdb holds only in-frame clones, not every one. The sample has a few hundred thousand clones, 70% to 90% seen once. The sequenced material came from PBMCs. The receptors were sampled from a man aged 25-45 years in good health and CMV-seronegative. The CDR3 runs from the conserved cysteine through the conserved F or W. A D gene is named only where the DNA matches it firmly. Not every row has a clone size; where given, it reads once, few, many or a size class.

d_gene: -
v_gene: TRBV27
abundance: -
j_gene: TRBJ2-4
CDR3nt: TGTGCCAGGGGTAGGGGCAGCGAGGCCAAAAACATTCAGTACTTC
CDR3aa: CARGRGSEAKNIQYF

d_gene: TRBD2
v_gene: TRBV7-3
abundance: once
j_gene: TRBJ2-3
CDR3nt: TGTGCCAGCAGTTCACACGGGGGGGCCGGGGATACGCAGTATTTT
CDR3aa: CASSSHGGAGDTQYF

d_gene: TRBD2
v_gene: TRBV29-1
abundance: -
j_gene: TRBJ2-1
CDR3nt: TGCAGCGTTTCTGGGGGGAGGGGCGACAATGAGCAGTTCTTC
CDR3aa: CSVSGGRGDNEQFF

d_gene: -
v_gene: TRBV5-1
abundance: -
j_gene: TRBJ2-2
CDR3nt: TGCGCCAGCAGAGGGACTGCGAACACCGGGGAGCTGTTTTTT
CDR3aa: CASRGTANTGELFF

d_gene: -
v_gene: TRBV6-5
abundance: -
j_gene: TRBJ1-2
CDR3nt: TGTGCCAGCAGGAAGGACTCAATCAACACTTATGGCTACACCTTC
CDR3aa: CASRKDSINTYGYTF

d_gene: -
v_gene: TRBV19
abundance: few
j_gene: TRBJ1-2
CDR3nt: TGTGCCAGTAAAGAAGACAGGTCCTATGGCTACACCTTC
CDR3aa: CASKEDRSYGYTF

d_gene: TRBD1
v_gene: TRBV7-6
abundance: -
j_gene: TRBJ1-6
CDR3nt: TGTGCCAGCAGCTATAGGACAGGGTTCGATTCACCCCTCCACTTT
CDR3aa: CASSYRTGFDSPLHF

d_gene: TRBD1
v_gene: TRBV6-4
abundance: -
j_gene: TRBJ1-1
CDR3nt: TGTGCCAGCAACCCGGACAGGGAGATCACTGAAGCTTTCTTT
CDR3aa: CASNPDREITEAFF

d_gene: -
v_gene: TRBV4-3
abundance: once
j_gene: TRBJ2-5
CDR3nt: TGCGCCAGCAGCCAAGGATTGAGCGAGGAGCAGTACTTC
CDR3aa: CASSQGLSEEQYF

d_gene: -
v_gene: TRBV15
abundance: -
j_gene: TRBJ1-4
CDR3nt: TGTGCCACCAGCAATTCCCGCAGGGATAATGAAAAACTGTTTTTT
CDR3aa: CATSNSRRDNEKLFF

d_gene: TRBD1
v_gene: TRBV2
abundance: -
j_gene: TRBJ2-2
CDR3nt: TGTGCCAGCAGTGTGGACAGGGGGAACACCGGGGAGCTGTTTTTT
CDR3aa: CASSVDRGNTGELFF

d_gene: TRBD1
v_gene: TRBV5-1
abundance: -
j_gene: TRBJ1-2
CDR3nt: TGCGCCAGCAGCTTGAGCGGGACAGGGGAAGCTAACTATGGCTACACCTTC
CDR3aa: CASSLSGTGEANYGYTF